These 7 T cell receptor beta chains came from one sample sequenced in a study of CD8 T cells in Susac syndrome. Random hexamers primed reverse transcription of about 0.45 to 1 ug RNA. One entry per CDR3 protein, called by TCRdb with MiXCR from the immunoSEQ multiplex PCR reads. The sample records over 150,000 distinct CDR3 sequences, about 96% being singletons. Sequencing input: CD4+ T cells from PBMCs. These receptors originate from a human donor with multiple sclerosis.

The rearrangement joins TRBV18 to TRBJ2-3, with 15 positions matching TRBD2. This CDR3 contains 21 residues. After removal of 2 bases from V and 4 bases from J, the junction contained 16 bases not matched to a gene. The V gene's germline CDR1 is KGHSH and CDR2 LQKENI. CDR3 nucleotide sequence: TGTGCCAGCTCACCAAAACCGGGACGGGGGACTAGCGGGAGGACCCCAGATACGCAGTATTTT. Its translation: CASSPKPGRGTSGRTPDTQYF.

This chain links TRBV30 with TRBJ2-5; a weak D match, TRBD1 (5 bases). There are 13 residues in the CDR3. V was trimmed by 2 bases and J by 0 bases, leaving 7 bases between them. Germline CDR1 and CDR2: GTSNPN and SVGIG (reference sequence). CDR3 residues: CAWSTGHQETQYF. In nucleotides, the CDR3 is TGTGCCTGGAGTACAGGACACCAAGAGACCCAGTACTTC.

CDR3 loop: CASSVSISKRDGYTF. The CDR3 bases are TGTGCCAGCAGCGTTTCGATCTCAAAAAGGGATGGCTACACCTTC. This chain uses TRBV7-9 with TRBJ1-2; D remains ambiguous. V gave up 5 bases and J gave up 6 bases, with 19 bases separating them. The CDR3 totals 15 residues. CDR1 and CDR2 (germline): SEHNR, FQNEAQ (reference sequence).

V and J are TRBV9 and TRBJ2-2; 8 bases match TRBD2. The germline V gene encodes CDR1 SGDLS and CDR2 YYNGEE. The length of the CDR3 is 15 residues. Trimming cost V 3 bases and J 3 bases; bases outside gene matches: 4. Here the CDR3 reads CASSAGTRDTGELFF. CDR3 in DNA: TGTGCCAGCAGCGCCGGGACTAGGGACACCGGGGAGCTGTTTTTT.

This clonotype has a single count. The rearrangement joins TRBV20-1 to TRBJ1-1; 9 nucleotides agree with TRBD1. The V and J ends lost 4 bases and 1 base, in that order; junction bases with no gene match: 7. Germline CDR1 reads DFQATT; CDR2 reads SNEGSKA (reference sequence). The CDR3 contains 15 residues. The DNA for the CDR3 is TGCAGTGCTACTGCGACAGGGGGACGGAACACTGAAGCTTTCTTT. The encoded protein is CSATATGGRNTEAFF.

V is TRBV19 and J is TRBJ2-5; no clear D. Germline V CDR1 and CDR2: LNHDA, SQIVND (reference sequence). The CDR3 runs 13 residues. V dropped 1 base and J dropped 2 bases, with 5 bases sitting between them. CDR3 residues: CASSIAGQETQYF. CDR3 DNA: TGTGCCAGTAGTATAGCCGGACAAGAGACCCAGTACTTC.

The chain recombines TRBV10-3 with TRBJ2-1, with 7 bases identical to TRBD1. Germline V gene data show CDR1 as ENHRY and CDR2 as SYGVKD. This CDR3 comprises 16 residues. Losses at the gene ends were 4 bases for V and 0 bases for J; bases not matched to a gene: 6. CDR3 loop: CAISAQDRSSYNEQFF. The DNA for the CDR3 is TGTGCCATCAGTGCCCAGGACAGGAGCTCCTACAATGAGCAGTTCTTC.